This is a list of T cell receptor beta chains from one sample in a study of T cells in Graves' hyperthyroidism and ophthalmopathy. TCRdb reanalysed the multiplex PCR reads using MiXCR and keeps one entry per CDR3 protein. Of under 400,000 distinct CDR3 sequences listed, 16% are singletons. The specimen was blood. The receptors derive from a man under 40 with Graves' hyperthyroidism. CDR3s include the opening cysteine and the closing phenylalanine or tryptophan. The D gene is left open where the match is weak. Some rows mark clone size as missing; the rest say once, few, many or name a class of expanded clone.

j_gene: TRBJ1-2; abundance: many; d_gene: .; v_gene: TRBV5-1; len: 13; CDR3nt: TGCGCCAGCAGCCCGGACGTAACCTGGGGCTACACCTTC; CDR3aa: CASSPDVTWGYTF
j_gene: TRBJ1-4; abundance: many; d_gene: .; v_gene: TRBV24-1; len: 15; CDR3nt: TGTGCCACCAGTGATTTCCCCGGGACGGATGAAAAACTGTTTTTT; CDR3aa: CATSDFPGTDEKLFF
j_gene: TRBJ2-5; abundance: many; d_gene: .; v_gene: TRBV28; len: 11; CDR3nt: TGTGCCAGCAGTTTGGGAGAGACCCAGTACTTC; CDR3aa: CASSLGETQYF
j_gene: TRBJ2-7; abundance: many; d_gene: .; v_gene: TRBV4-1; len: 16; CDR3nt: TGCGCCAGCAGCCAAGAGTACGGGCTAGGTGGCAACGAGCAGTACTTC; CDR3aa: CASSQEYGLGGNEQYF
j_gene: TRBJ1-1; abundance: few; d_gene: .; v_gene: TRBV25-1; len: 15; CDR3nt: TGTGCCAGCAGTGCCCCAGGGGCCTGGAACACTGAAGCTTTCTTT; CDR3aa: CASSAPGAWNTEAFF
j_gene: TRBJ2-1; abundance: few; d_gene: .; v_gene: TRBV19; len: 17; CDR3nt: TGTGCCAGTAGTATAGAAAGAACTCCCAGGTCAGGTAATGAGCAGTTCTTC; CDR3aa: CASSIERTPRSGNEQFF
j_gene: TRBJ1-5; abundance: many; d_gene: .; v_gene: TRBV2; len: 14; CDR3nt: TGTGCCAGCAGTGACCTTCCCCCTTATCAGCCCCAGCATTTT; CDR3aa: CASSDLPPYQPQHF
j_gene: TRBJ2-7; abundance: many; d_gene: TRBD1; v_gene: TRBV11-2; len: 14; CDR3nt: TGTGCCAGCAGCTTTGACAGGGGGACCTACGAGCAGTACTTC; CDR3aa: CASSFDRGTYEQYF
j_gene: TRBJ2-2; abundance: .; d_gene: TRBD1; v_gene: TRBV27; len: 15; CDR3nt: TGTGCCAGCAGTTTCCGACAGGGAAGCACCGGGGAGCTGTTTTTT; CDR3aa: CASSFRQGSTGELFF
j_gene: TRBJ2-3; abundance: many; d_gene: TRBD2; v_gene: TRBV5-1; len: 16; CDR3nt: TGCGCCAGCAGCTTGGCTGCTAGCGGTAGCACAGATACGCAGTATTTT; CDR3aa: CASSLAASGSTDTQYF
j_gene: TRBJ2-5; abundance: .; d_gene: .; v_gene: TRBV19; len: 16; CDR3nt: TGTGCCAGTAGTTCGGTTTCGCGGGGAGGAGAAGAGACCCAGTACTTC; CDR3aa: CASSSVSRGGEETQYF
j_gene: TRBJ2-7; abundance: few; d_gene: TRBD1; v_gene: TRBV5-1; len: 14; CDR3nt: TGCGCCAGCAGGTTTACAGGGGCGGACTACGAGCAGTACTTC; CDR3aa: CASRFTGADYEQYF
j_gene: TRBJ1-4; abundance: many; d_gene: .; v_gene: TRBV11-2; len: 15; CDR3nt: TGTGCCAGCAGCCGGCGACATGCAACTAATGAAAAACTGTTTTTT; CDR3aa: CASSRRHATNEKLFF